What follows are 9 T cell receptor beta chains derived from one specimen sequenced in a study of T cell repertoires in cytomegalovirus infection. TCRdb re-derived calls from the reads in MiXCR, one entry per CDR3 protein. The repertoire holds 450,000 to 600,000 distinct CDR3 sequences, with around a third as singletons. Their antigens are not known. This specimen was cultured PBMCs, taken from culture after CMV antigen stimulation. The receptor source for this set is a human donor in good health (CMV status not recorded). Some clones in this sample may be carry-over from other donors' samples.

The genes are TRBV11-2 and TRBJ2-3, with 13 bases fitting TRBD2. The V segment lost 4 bases and the J segment 4 bases; nucleotides outside the gene matches: 5. Germline V gene lookup returns CDR1 SGHAT and CDR2 FQNNGV. The CDR3 extends over 16 amino acids. The CDR3 reads CASSSGTSGTPDTQYF. The CDR3 DNA reads as TGTGCCAGCAGCTCCGGGACTAGCGGGACCCCAGATACGCAGTATTTT.

This clonotype was seen a single time. This rearrangement joins TRBV27 to TRBJ2-3; 8 nucleotides match TRBD2. Trimming removed 2 bases from V and 5 bases from J; junction bases left unmatched: 9. This CDR3 has 16 amino acids. The germline gives CDR1 MNHEY, CDR2 SMNVEV (reference sequence). The DNA of the CDR3 is TGTGCCAGCAGTTTAGAGAGGCGGGAGGTCGGAGATACGCAGTATTTT. Translated: CASSLERREVGDTQYF.

The gene calls are TRBV4-1 and TRBJ2-7; D uncertain. Germline V CDR1 and CDR2: MGHRA, YSYEKL. Deletions cut 0 bases from V and 0 bases from J, with 6 bases between. There are 14 residues in the CDR3. The CDR3 is CASSQDGSSYEQYV. Here the CDR3 DNA reads TGCGCCAGCAGCCAAGATGGAAGCTCCTACGAGCAGTACGTC.

This clonotype was detected a few times. The chain joins TRBV7-2 to TRBJ1-5, with TRBD1 as a possible D gene (5 bases). This CDR3 comprises 18 residues. The germline gives CDR1 SGHTA, CDR2 FQGNSA. Trimming pared 2 bases from V and 4 bases from J, leaving 21 bases between. The CDR3 reads CASSLLLAFGRENQPQHF. The DNA for the CDR3 is TGTGCCAGCAGCTTACTCCTGGCTTTCGGCAGGGAAAATCAGCCCCAGCATTTT.

At least ten counts were recorded for this clonotype. This sequence joins TRBV7-8 and TRBJ1-1; 11 nucleotides align to TRBD1. CDR3 length equals 14 residues. With V trimmed by 6 bases and J by 3 bases, 3 bases remained unmatched. Germline CDR1 and CDR2: SGHVS and FQNEAQ. The CDR3 region is CASSWDRGDTEAFF. The CDR3 DNA reads as TGTGCCAGCAGTTGGGACAGGGGGGACACTGAAGCTTTCTTT.

The CDR3 reads CASSPRTVASYNEQFF. DNA for the CDR3: TGTGCCAGCAGTCCACGGACGGTTGCCTCCTACAATGAGCAGTTCTTC. The rearrangement uses TRBV6-8 and TRBJ2-1, with no clear D. The V and J ends lost 5 bases and 0 bases respectively, with 14 bases between them. CDR3 length: 16 residues. Per germline, CDR1 MNHGY and CDR2 SAAAGT.

The V and J genes are TRBV6-2 or TRBV6-3 and TRBJ1-1; D might be TRBD1 (6 bases). Germline V lookup: CDR1 MNHEY, CDR2 SVGEGT. The CDR3 length is 14 residues. V gave up 0 bases and J gave up 8 bases, with 13 bases separating them. The CDR3 bases are TGTGCCAGCAGTTACTCGACTACCGGGACAGAAGCTTTCTTT. Translated: CASSYSTTGTEAFF.

J is TRBJ2-7 and V is TRBV28; 8 positions match TRBD1. Germline assignment: CDR1 MDHEN and CDR2 SYDVKM. V gave up 3 bases and J gave up 1 base; unmatched junction bases: 14. This CDR3 has 18 amino acids. CDR3 nucleotides: TGTGCCAGCAGTTTTTTTAACACCGGGACAGGAATATCCTACGAGCAGTACTTC. It is translated as CASSFFNTGTGISYEQYF. Full variable domain (rest looked up from reference TRBV28 and TRBJ2-7): DVKVTQSSRYLVKRTGEKVFLECVQDMDHENMFWYRQDPGLGLRLIYFSYDVKMKEKGDIPEGYSVSREKKERFSLILESASTNQTSMYLCASSFFNTGTGISYEQYFGPGTRLTVT.

The table lists this clonotype with a few counts. V is TRBV6-1 and J is TRBJ2-7, with D unresolved. The germline V gene encodes CDR1 MNHNS and CDR2 SASEGT. This CDR3 comprises 14 residues. The V and J ends lost 6 bases and 7 bases respectively, with 19 bases between them. The DNA for the CDR3 is TGTGCCAGCAGGGAATCGGCAGCCCCCTTGGAGCAGTACTTC. This gives the protein CASRESAAPLEQYF.